This TCR beta chain originates from a study of cytomegalovirus exposure and HLA in healthy donors (dated 2017 in TCRdb). Some background on the complete study: In an earlier analysis of 587 of the donors, approximately 300 Gb of sequence data and 90 million to 120 million unique TCR beta sequences from roughly 200 million T cells were reported. Approximately 310 gigabases of sequencing data and around 87 million unique TCR sequences were included in an early release covering under 650 HLA-typed donors. The genetic ancestry cluster associated with self-reported Caucasian donors included about 81% of the roughly 390 genotyped donors. The study aimed to test whether signatures of past pathogen exposure could be identified by cataloging public T cell receptors. The study used immunosequencing to profile the T cell repertoires of under 700 subjects and linked those repertoires to cytomegalovirus serostatus. Besides the first cohort of around 670 subjects, a separate validation cohort made up of over a hundred different subjects was used. To predict cytomegalovirus infection status, the study combined high-throughput TCR immunosequencing, statistical association of individual TCRs with disease status, and machine learning. A later analysis re-analyzed previously published TCR beta repertoires from several hundred donors and added high-resolution HLA genotyping to study TCR occurrence patterns. In the later analysis, no new phenotypic data were used to find candidate immune exposures; instead, reliance was placed on TCR beta sequences and their occurrence across donors. To decide whether each TCR beta V gene segment behaved as functional or pseudogenic, an earlier analysis of some 600 of the donors relied on high-throughput TCR beta sequencing. Donor age, sex, ethnicity and CMV serostatus were collected together with the repertoire data. In a later genetic analysis, genome-wide SNP genotypes for about three fifths of the roughly 670 donors were used, and that subset was treated as a discovery cohort. Every repertoire in the discovery cohort had been generated on one and the same sequencing platform. HLA typing included class I and class II loci at four-digit resolution. The number of donors typed differed by locus, with roughly 620-640 for A, B, C, DRB1 and DQB1, 522 for DQA1, 600 to 610 for DPA1, and some 440 for DPB1. Five DR-DQ haplotypes were treated as single units for association and clustering because of strong linkage in the cohort. Among roughly 400 genotyped donors of the cohort, an average of approximately 250,000 unique TCR beta nucleotide sequences were sequenced per donor, around 18% of them non-productive. On the study overall, not on this receptor specifically: Roughly uniform sequencing depth across donors was assumed in presence/absence analyses, although this assumption may not hold. The cohort was sequenced for TCR beta chains only, and without alpha or paired-chain data the features that could be detected were limited. Because HLA typing was missing for some donors at each locus, association tests included only the typed subset. A further reported finding was that TCR beta sequences accurately predicted the HLA-A and HLA-B alleles for most subjects in the first cohort. The study gave a list of about 150 TCR beta chains associated with cytomegalovirus. A later genetic analysis associated a missense DCLRE1C variant with V-gene and J-gene trimming of TCR beta chains, and an independent cohort replicated the association. Most TCR sequences were seen in very few donors, while some public TCRs were found in many individuals. When HLA alleles, especially DR and DQ, strongly co-occurred, attributing TCR associations to individual alleles was difficult. According to a later analysis, TCR association rates differed among HLA loci, with DRB1 alleles showing the most associated TCRs and HLA-C alleles showing the fewest. Compared with equally common non-associated chains, HLA-associated TCR beta chains in a later analysis were more clonally expanded and had lower generation probabilities. The sequencing pipeline was judged likely to have produced a cluster of highly shared sequence variants as a technical artifact. In a later analysis, several top co-occurrence clusters were reported to appear linked to parvovirus B19, influenza, CMV and Epstein-Barr virus. For the cohort, immune exposure information was limited to CMV serostatus. An earlier analysis of around 600 of the donors showed that most TCR beta V segments appeared in productive rearrangements either about 90% or about 30% of the time, which broadly matched IMGT annotations. Correlated functional status among segregating V segments might reflect linkage disequilibrium, but an unknown experimental factor could not be ruled out. Most CMV-associated TCR beta chains appeared to be HLA-restricted in a later analysis, and the HLA associations seemed to be driven largely by CMV exposure. Compared with the 666-donor mean, donors in an Asian-associated ancestry cluster had fewer N-insertions in productive TCRs, according to a later genetic analysis. The classifier was reported to diagnose cytomegalovirus status with high specificity and sensitivity in both the original and validation cohorts. Because the 87-base-pair reads could not distinguish some IMGT-functional V segments, including TRBV6-2 and TRBV6-3, those segments were excluded. The earlier analysis of some 560 of the donors excluded some 15 rarely observed V segments, including chromosome 9 orphons, because counts were too low. The authors suggested that the approach could potentially be generalized to other disease states and immunological phenotypes. In a later analysis, some 18,000 TCR beta sequences were associated with specific HLA alleles at a false discovery rate of 0.05. A few of the identified cytomegalovirus-associated TCR beta chains were confirmed in vitro to be specific for cytomegalovirus antigens.

Library preparation was by the immunoSEQ multiplex PCR assay. The multiplex PCR relied on a mix of 60 forward primers for TCR Vbeta segments and 13 reverse primers for TCR Jbeta segments. A multiplex PCR assay on genomic DNA amplified the CDR3 region of rearranged TCR beta genes. On the Illumina HiSeq System, the amplified TCR beta libraries were sequenced as 87-base-pair reads. Regarding the original processing steps: Across the 670 or so repertoires, a later analysis counted 80 million or so unique TCR beta chains, 8.5 million to 12 million of which were shared by at least two donors. A nearest-neighbor algorithm error-corrected the raw reads and collapsed the reads into unique sequences, merging closely related sequences to remove PCR and sequencing errors. CDR3 sequences were aligned to IMGT reference sequences to assign V, D and J gene segments. For a sequence to be retained, a match of at least six nucleotides to both a V gene segment and a J gene segment was required. Rearrangements were classified as productive when the CDR3 lacked stop codons and remained in frame with V and J, and all other rearrangements were classified as non-productive. Following IMGT convention, CDR3 was defined as the stretch from the second conserved V-encoded cysteine to the conserved J-encoded phenylalanine. In an earlier analysis of around 540 of the donors, sequences lacking an unambiguous match to a single V gene segment were excluded. In an earlier analysis of roughly 600 of the donors, a V segment was called functional when productive rearrangements were above 56.7%, and segregating when the standard deviation between donors exceeded 5%. A statistical classification framework was developed to diagnose cytomegalovirus status using the catalog of TCR beta chain sequences. In a later analysis, TCR nucleotide sequences were compared against IMGT/GENE-DB human TR gene sequences so that V and J genes could be assigned. Using the TCRdist pipeline, a later analysis assigned CDR3 sequences along with most-parsimonious VDJ recombination scenarios. In a later analysis, each TCR beta chain was defined by its CDR3 amino acid sequence together with its V-gene family, and reads lacking a unique V-gene family were excluded. In a later analysis, a few hundred highly shared, low-generation-probability nucleotide sequences were removed to address suspected cross-contamination and a sequencing artifact. For each public chain, a later analysis derived a clonal expansion index from normalized ranks of inferred template counts within each repertoire. In a later analysis, generation probabilities were computed using a VDJ recombination model fitted to out-of-frame rearrangements, and the results were checked against IGoR. A later analysis scored TCR-TCR, TCR-HLA and TCR-CMV co-occurrence with hypergeometric tests, applying a repertoire-size bias correction to TCR pairs. False discovery rates were estimated in a later analysis by permuting HLA or CMV assignments 20 times. A later analysis grouped co-occurring TCRs with DBSCAN, adding TCRdist sequence similarity when clustering within HLA-allele-positive subsets. Repertoires with fewer than 30,000 or more than 120,000 public chains, plus five repertoires with anomalous nucleotide sharing, were excluded from co-occurrence clustering. TCRdb re-hosts the immuneACCESS table, in-frame sequences only. Its copies lack some clones; in the studies checked, an unresolved V gene accounts for under half of them, and the cause for the rest is not known. From that table come the V and J calls and clone size; the DNA was used to work out D and trimming. The sample table lists about 200,000 clones, about 77% of them with a count of one. Less than 3.5% of the sample goes to the ten largest clones.

Based on the germline V gene (reference sequence), the CDR1 and CDR2 sequences are SGHNT and YYREEE. V loses 1 base at its end and J loses 6 bases; junction bases beyond the gene matches: 9. The CDR3, cysteine through phenylalanine, is 17 amino acids long. Just the 51-base CDR3 DNA is kept, in frame starting at base 1. Note on this clone: The antigen it binds to is not known. The record has no base qualities; no much larger clone is one base away. Distinct nucleotide sequences in the sample also encode this CDR3.

The cohort was made up of approximately 700 healthy bone marrow donors. All cohort members were sampled while nominally healthy, although unrecorded immune exposures were likely present. The donor was CMV seronegative and was included in the group of 352 seronegative cohort members. Each donor provided a peripheral blood sample, and peripheral blood mononuclear cells were used for TCR beta sequencing. Genomic DNA extraction from the blood cell samples was performed with the Qiagen DNeasy Blood Extraction Kit. The sequence is built from TRBV5-4 and TRBJ2-1; TRBD2 aligns with 11 central bases. The sequence was collected from a woman aged 25-40 years in good health and CMV-seronegative. The sequenced sample consisted of PBMCs. The nucleotide sequence is TGTGCCAGCAGCTTGACTTTAGCGGGGGGGCCGGGCAATGAGCAGTTCTTC. Its translation is CASSLTLAGGPGNEQFF.